These 8 T cell receptor beta chains were sequenced from one sample in a study of low-dose radiotherapy and immunotherapy resistance in tumors. Time point described: after trial treatment. Sample treatment: LDRT plus nivolumab, ipilimumab, low-dose cyclophosphamide and aspirin (RACIN trial). TRAV- and TRBV-specific primers primed first-strand cDNA, covering alpha and beta chains. TCR amplification used 20 PCR cycles, a constant-region primer and a V-primer adapter. TCRdb called the reads again in MiXCR, with one record for every CDR3 protein. In the table there are around 60,000 distinct CDR3 sequences, 23% of which are singletons. Here the sequenced sample was PBMCs, taken after low-dose radiotherapy plus immunotherapy. The receptors originated from a male donor with prostate cancer.

The chain employs TRBV10-2 and TRBJ2-7; the D is unclear. V shed 6 bases and J shed 6 bases, with 18 bases lying between them. The CDR3 extends over 14 amino acids. The V gene's germline CDR1 is WSHSY and CDR2 SAAADI. CDR3 amino acids: CASRQAMSFGEQYF. In nucleotides, the CDR3 is TGCGCCAGCAGGCAGGCGATGAGCTTTGGCGAGCAGTACTTC.

This clonotype came up many times. CDR3: CASSTGQQQETQYF. In DNA form, the CDR3 reads TGCGCCAGCAGCACCGGACAGCAACAAGAGACCCAGTACTTC. The chain couples TRBV5-1 to TRBJ2-5; a possible D gene is TRBD1 (6 bases). CDR3 length equals 14 residues. V gave up 4 bases and J gave up 2 bases, with 12 bases separating them. The V gene's germline CDR1 is SGHRS and CDR2 YFSETQ.

The chain combines TRBV9 with TRBJ1-3; 7 bases map to TRBD1. Germline values: CDR1 SGDLS, CDR2 YYNGEE. The CDR3 contains 16 residues. J gave up 0 bases and V 3 bases, and 6 bases lay outside the gene matches. Here the CDR3 reads CASSDKWDSSGNTIYF. The CDR3 DNA reads as TGTGCCAGCAGCGACAAGTGGGACAGCTCTGGAAACACCATATATTTT.

This clonotype has a count of ten or more. The V call is TRBV7-3, the J call TRBJ2-1; D is unresolved. Trimming cost V 3 bases and J 3 bases, with 6 bases left between them. Germline loops: CDR1 SGHTA, CDR2 FQGTGA. The CDR3 has 13 amino acids. CDR3 sequence (DNA): TGTGCCAGCAGCTTTTCCAGCTACAATGAGCAGTTCTTC. Protein: CASSFSSYNEQFF.

This clonotype appeared many times. The chain combines TRBV6-2 or TRBV6-3 with TRBJ1-1; no clear D. Germline CDR1 is MNHEY and CDR2 is SVGEGT. Trimming stripped 10 bases from V and 1 base from J, with 16 bases between. The CDR3 is made up of 14 amino acids. CDR3 bases: TGTGCCATCCTTTCCCGGGCCTCGAACACTGAAGCTTTCTTT. Encoded protein: CAILSRASNTEAFF.

This clonotype has ten or more counts. One end of the junction fails to match germline, which may point to a read error. This chain links TRBV2 with TRBJ2-1; 7 nucleotides agree with TRBD1. The CDR3 covers 13 residues. The V gene's germline CDR1 is SNHLY and CDR2 FYNNEI. As DNA, the CDR3 is TGTGCCAGCAGACAGGGGATTTACAAAGAGCAGTTCTTC. It is translated as CASRQGIYKEQFF. The variable domain in full, completed from reference TRBV2 and TRBJ2-1, reads EPEVTQTPSHQVTQMGQEVILRCVPISNHLYFYWYRQILGQKVEFLVSFYNNEISEKSEIFDDQFSVERPDGSNFTLKIRSTKLEDSAMYFCASRQGIYKEQFFGPGTRLTVL.

This clonotype was seen many times. The rearrangement uses TRBV20-1 and TRBJ2-5, with D perhaps TRBD2 (6 bases). CDR1 and CDR2 from the germline V gene are DFQATT and SNEGSKA (reference sequence). Trimming shortened V by 6 bases and J by 5 bases, and 10 bases separated the two germline ends. This CDR3 spans 11 amino acids. For the CDR3, the DNA is TGCAGTGCAGAAGGAGGGGAGACCCAGTACTTC. This gives the protein CSAEGGETQYF.

This chain joins TRBV5-1 and TRBJ1-1; D is possibly TRBD1 (5 bases). The V gene lost 4 bases and the J gene lost 3 bases, with 13 bases spanning the gap. The CDR3 is 14 amino acids. In germline, CDR1 is SGHRS, CDR2 YFSETQ. The CDR3 coding sequence is TGCGCCAGCAGCCCGGTCGGGGGTGACACTGAAGCTTTCTTT. As protein: CASSPVGGDTEAFF.